The 18 T cell receptor beta chains below were found in one sample sequenced in a study of blood T cell repertoires in COVID-19. Method: immunoSEQ multiplex PCR; TCRdb's copy keeps in-frame clones and lacks some. The top ten clones hold roughly 15% of a sample with tens of thousands of clones, over 75% of them seen once. Sequenced material: peripheral blood. The receptors shown here come from a woman older than 75 with active or convalescent COVID-19.

For the CDR3, the DNA is TGTGCCAGCAGCTCCTCTGCGGGGCGGGAGCAGTACTTC. This encodes CASSSSAGREQYF. This chain uses TRBV7-6 with TRBJ2-7; maybe TRBD2 (6 bases). The germline V and J ends were trimmed by 4 bases and 7 bases, with 14 bases remaining between them. Germline loops: CDR1 SGHVS, CDR2 FNYEAQ. The CDR3 length is 13 residues.

The chain carries TRBV27 and TRBJ1-2, with unresolved D. This CDR3 spans 13 amino acids. Germline loops: CDR1 MNHEY, CDR2 SMNVEV (reference sequence). Trimming cost V 3 bases and J 3 bases, with 8 bases left between them. The CDR3 DNA follows: TGTGCCAGCAGTTTCGGCGCGGACTATGGCTACACCTTC. Amino acid sequence: CASSFGADYGYTF.

The chain uses TRBV30 and TRBJ2-7, with TRBD1 as a possible D gene (6 bases). In germline, CDR1 is GTSNPN, CDR2 SVGIG (reference sequence). The length of the CDR3 is 14 residues. V lost 4 bases and J 2 bases, leaving 15 bases between the germline ends. The DNA for the CDR3 is TGTGCCTGGAATAGACCGGGACAAGCCTACGAGCAGTACTTC. Translated: CAWNRPGQAYEQYF.

The chain couples TRBV6-2 or TRBV6-3 to TRBJ1-6, with a possible D match to TRBD1 (5 bases). V was shortened by 5 bases and J by 9 bases, with 8 bases between the two germline ends. Germline CDR1 MNHEY, CDR2 SVGEGT. The CDR3 length is 12 residues. The CDR3 is CASSLQGSPLHF. CDR3 in DNA: TGTGCCAGCAGTCTTCAGGGTTCACCCCTCCACTTT.

This chain uses TRBV11-3 with TRBJ2-7, with 8 bases identical to TRBD1. Trimming removed 4 bases from V and 2 bases from J; junction bases left unmatched: 4. From germline, CDR1 is SGHNT and CDR2 YENEEA. The CDR3 consists of 14 residues. The CDR3 nucleotides are TGTGCCAGCAGCTCGGGACAGGCAACCTACGAGCAGTACTTC. Translated, it gives CASSSGQATYEQYF.

This clone was observed a handful of times. The chain carries TRBV28 and TRBJ1-4; 7 bases align to TRBD1. Trimming removed 8 bases from V and 7 bases from J; junction bases left unmatched: 10. CDR1 and CDR2 from the germline V gene are MDHEN and SYDVKM. This CDR3 spans 14 amino acids. The DNA for the CDR3 is TGTGCCAGCCGTCGCGGGACAGTCGTTGAAAAACTGTTTTTT. Translated: CASRRGTVVEKLFF.

This clone was seen a few times. The genes are TRBV18 and TRBJ2-3; D gene ambiguous. V lost 3 bases and J 0 bases, leaving 16 bases between the germline ends. The germline CDR1 and CDR2 sequences are KGHSH and LQKENI. The CDR3 has 17 amino acids. The CDR3 DNA reads as TGTGCCAGCTCACCCAGGCCCCCAGGAATTAGCACAGATACGCAGTATTTT. Amino acids: CASSPRPPGISTDTQYF.

This chain connects TRBV29-1 to TRBJ1-1, with 8 bases fitting TRBD1. The V gene's germline CDR1 is SQVTM and CDR2 ANQGSEA. The trim removed 0 bases at V and 10 bases at J, leaving 16 bases unmatched. There are 16 residues in the CDR3. The CDR3 region has the DNA TGCAGCGTTGAAGACTTCAAACCGGGGACAGGCCCCTTAGCTTTCTTT. The encoded protein is CSVEDFKPGTGPLAFF.

This chain joins TRBV28 and TRBJ1-3, with TRBD1 matching over 7 bases. The CDR3 runs 15 residues. V gave up 5 bases and J gave up 2 bases; unmatched junction bases: 6. CDR1 is MDHEN, CDR2 SYDVKM, per germline. DNA for the CDR3: TGTGCCAGCAGTCTAGGACAGGCCACTGGAAACACCATATATTTT. Residues: CASSLGQATGNTIYF.

The genes are TRBV29-1 and TRBJ1-1; D ambiguous. V was shortened by 7 bases and J by 0 bases, with 12 bases between the two germline ends. The CDR3 totals 13 residues. The germline CDR1 and CDR2 sequences are SQVTM and ANQGSEA. CDR3 amino acids: CSGGEDLNTEAFF. CDR3 sequence (DNA): TGCAGCGGTGGGGAGGACCTGAACACTGAAGCTTTCTTT. Drawing the rest from reference TRBV29-1 and TRBJ1-1, the complete variable domain is SAVISQKPSRDICQRGTSLTIQCQVDSQVTMMFWYRQQPGQSLTLIATANQGSEATYESGFVIDKFPISRPNLTFSTLTVSNMSPEDSSIYLCSGGEDLNTEAFFGQGTRLTVV.

The chain combines TRBV3-1 (or the pseudogene TRBV3-2) with TRBJ2-2; a weak D match, TRBD1 (7 bases). Germline-derived CDR1 and CDR2 are LGHDT and YNNKEL (reference sequence). With 2 bases removed from V and 6 bases from J, the gap between germline ends came to 13 bases. The CDR3 runs to 15 residues. The CDR3, as DNA: TGTGCCAGCAGCCAATTGTCAGGGGGGCCCGGGGAGCTGTTTTTT. This translates into CASSQLSGGPGELFF.

V and J are TRBV5-1 and TRBJ1-3; D gene ambiguous. Germline V gene sequence: CDR1 SGHRS, CDR2 YFSETQ. The CDR3 is made up of 14 amino acids. Trimming removed 4 bases from V and 0 bases from J, with 8 bases in between. The CDR3 protein is CASSPGTSGNTIYF. CDR3 nucleotides: TGCGCCAGCAGCCCGGGTACCTCTGGAAACACCATATATTTT.

The CDR3 loop reads CASSLAQGLNYGYTF. CDR3 sequence (DNA): TGTGCCAGCAGCTTAGCGCAGGGCTTGAACTATGGCTACACCTTC. The chain combines TRBV7-2 with TRBJ1-2; tentative D call: TRBD1 (5 bases). The CDR3 runs 15 residues. Germline CDR1 SGHTA, CDR2 FQGNSA. V was shortened by 0 bases and J by 2 bases, with 10 bases between the two germline ends.

The rearrangement joins TRBV7-2 to TRBJ2-7, with TRBD2 as a possible D gene (5 bases). The V gene's germline CDR1 is SGHTA and CDR2 FQGNSA. V was pared by 3 bases and J by 0 bases, with 12 bases between. This CDR3 is built from 15 residues. The CDR3 loop is CASSFNSVPSYEQYF. The CDR3 DNA reads as TGTGCCAGCAGCTTCAATAGCGTACCCTCCTACGAGCAGTACTTC.

This clone was seen a few times. The chain employs TRBV9 and TRBJ2-5; 10 positions agree with TRBD1. There are 17 residues in the CDR3. CDR1 and CDR2 (germline): SGDLS, YYNGEE. V was pared by 0 bases and J by 6 bases, with 11 bases of the junction left unmatched. The CDR3 DNA reads as TGTGCCAGCAGCGTAGATACGGGACAGGGGTTTAAGAAGACCCAGTACTTC. Its protein product is CASSVDTGQGFKKTQYF.

This sequence joins TRBV30 and TRBJ1-4; 10 bases map to TRBD1. Trimming took 2 bases from V and 6 from J; bases not matched to a gene: 6. The length of the CDR3 is 15 residues. CDR1 is GTSNPN, CDR2 SVGIG, per germline (reference sequence). CDR3 region: CAWSPDRGFYEKLFF. As DNA, the CDR3 is TGTGCCTGGAGTCCGGACAGGGGGTTTTATGAAAAACTGTTTTTT. Based on the CDR3 plus reference TRBV30 and TRBJ1-4, the full variable domain is SQTIHQWPATLVQPVGSPLSLECTVEGTSNPNLYWYRQAAGRGLQLLFYSVGIGQISSEVPQNLSASRPQDRQFILSSKKLLLSDSGFYLCAWSPDRGFYEKLFFGSGTQLSVL.

A few counts support this clone. The CDR3 here is CASALRWTSGDLAYEQYF. The CDR3 coding sequence is TGTGCCAGCGCGCTTAGGTGGACTAGCGGGGACCTTGCCTACGAGCAGTACTTC. The rearrangement links TRBV7-9 to TRBJ2-7; 12 bases agree with TRBD2. J gave up 2 bases and V 8 bases, and 16 bases lay outside the gene matches. Germline CDR1 SEHNR, CDR2 FQNEAQ (reference sequence). There are 18 residues in the CDR3.

The chain recombines TRBV19 with TRBJ2-7; D perhaps matches TRBD2 (6 bases). The CDR3 sequence is 13 residues long. The V end lost 9 bases, the J end lost 4 bases, and 16 bases lay between the germline ends. CDR1 LNHDA and CDR2 SQIVND come from the germline V gene (reference sequence). The chain's CDR3 is CASRGDSSYEQYF. The DNA for the CDR3 is TGTGCCAGCAGAGGGGACTCATCTTACGAGCAGTACTTC. The full variable domain, rest sourced from reference TRBV19 and TRBJ2-7, is DGGITQSPKYLFRKEGQNVTLSCEQNLNHDAMYWYRQDPGQGLRLIYYSQIVNDFQKGDIAEGYSVSREKKESFPLTVTSAQKNPTAFYLCASRGDSSYEQYFGPGTRLTVT.